This TCR beta chain originates from a study of OX40 agonist ivuxolimab in advanced cancers. This clone was found once. Produced via immunoSEQ multiplex PCR; TCRdb's table is partial and in-frame only. This sample has 42,000 or so clones; approximately 83% occur once, and the top ten carry under 15%. This CDR3 comprises 15 residues. Germline CDR1 is SGHDN and CDR2 is FVKESK. The V and J ends lost 1 base and 5 bases respectively, with 13 bases between them. This chain joins TRBV14 and TRBJ2-3, with D perhaps matching TRBD1 or TRBD2 (6 bases each). Source: CD4+ or CD8+ T cells sorted from blood, taken in a trial of the OX40 agonist ivuxolimab. The clonotype originates from an adult with an advanced solid tumor such as melanoma, head and neck, liver or kidney cancer. CDR3 sequence reads: CASSQAGGRGDTQYF. CDR3 DNA sequence: TGTGCCAGCAGCCAAGCCGGGGGCAGGGGAGATACGCAGTATTTT. Variable domain in full (rest from reference TRBV14 and TRBJ2-3): EAGVTQFPSHSVIEKGQTVTLRCDPISGHDNLYWYRRVMGKEIKFLLHFVKESKQDESGMPNNRFLAERTGGTYSTLKVQPAELEDSGVYFCASSQAGGRGDTQYFGPGTRLTVL.